These 22 T cell receptor beta chains were all obtained from the same sample, sequenced in a study of response to subunit inactivated influenza vaccine. TCRdb passed the RT-PCR reads through MiXCR, listing each CDR3 protein once. The profile covers about 780,000 distinct CDR3 sequences, with around 20% appearing a single time and approximately 11% taken by the ten largest. This specimen consisted of PBMCs from blood, obtained 5 to 6 days after vaccination. All receptors come from a man aged 45 to 65 who received an inactivated influenza vaccine.

The rearrangement joins TRBV6-2 or TRBV6-3 to TRBJ2-2, with a possible D match to TRBD2 (6 bases). V gave up 1 base and J gave up 3 bases, with 15 bases separating them. CDR1 is MNHEY, CDR2 SVGEGT, per germline. There are 17 residues in the CDR3. CDR3 coding DNA: TGTGCCAGCAGTTACTTGGACTACCTATCTTACACCGGGGAGCTGTTTTTT. This sequence encodes CASSYLDYLSYTGELFF.

The chain links TRBV6-2 or TRBV6-3 to TRBJ2-7, with D tentatively TRBD1 or TRBD2 (5 bases each). This CDR3 is 14 amino acids long. Germline values: CDR1 MNHEY, CDR2 SVGEGT. V lost 6 bases and J lost 3, with 15 bases in between. This CDR3 is CASRTTGGFYEQYF. CDR3 DNA: TGTGCCAGCAGGACTACTGGGGGATTCTACGAGCAGTACTTC.

J is TRBJ2-7 and V is TRBV19, with 9 nucleotides matching TRBD2. V shed 5 bases and J 3 bases; nucleotides not matched to a gene: 8. Germline V lookup: CDR1 LNHDA, CDR2 SQIVND (reference sequence). This CDR3 region has 15 residues. CDR3 sequence (DNA): TGTGCCAGTAGTGCCGCCCTAGCGGGAAACTACGAGCAGTACTTC. This translates into CASSAALAGNYEQYF.

This clonotype was detected only a few times. This chain links TRBV5-1 with TRBJ2-1; either TRBD1 or TRBD2 may supply D (5 bases each). V lost 0 bases, J lost 2 bases, and 12 bases lay in between. In germline, CDR1 is SGHRS, CDR2 YFSETQ. The length of the CDR3 is 16 residues. The CDR3 sequence is CASSLEGRNTYNEQFF. Here the CDR3 DNA reads TGCGCCAGCAGCTTGGAGGGGAGAAACACCTACAATGAGCAGTTCTTC.

The chain carries TRBV12-3 or TRBV12-4 and TRBJ2-1; 7 positions match TRBD2. V lost 3 bases to trimming and J lost 0 bases; unmatched junction nucleotides: 8. CDR3 length equals 17 residues. The CDR3 protein is CASSFLLGRSSYNEQFF. The CDR3 nucleotides read TGTGCCAGCAGTTTTCTCCTCGGGAGGAGCTCCTACAATGAGCAGTTCTTC.

This clonotype was recorded at least ten times. V gene TRBV20-1 combines with J gene TRBJ1-4; no clear D gene. The germline CDR1 and CDR2 sequences are DFQATT and SNEGSKA (reference sequence). Trimming removed 1 base at V and 6 bases at J, with 6 bases between. The CDR3 contains 12 residues. The CDR3 spells CSARVGYEKLFF. The CDR3, as DNA: TGCAGTGCTAGAGTGGGCTATGAAAAACTGTTTTTT.

The chain is built from TRBV20-1 and TRBJ2-7; the D gene is possibly TRBD1 (6 bases). Deletions cut 5 bases from V and 7 bases from J, with 18 bases between. This CDR3 spans 13 amino acids. Germline V gene data show CDR1 as DFQATT and CDR2 as SNEGSKA (reference sequence). The DNA for the CDR3 is TGCAGTGCTCCCGGGGCAGGGGTAACGGAGCAGTACTTC. It encodes CSAPGAGVTEQYF.

This rearrangement joins TRBV5-1 to TRBJ2-3; 10 bases line up with TRBD2. The V and J ends lost 4 bases and 2 bases, in that order; junction bases with no gene match: 10. CDR3 length equals 17 residues. The germline V gene encodes CDR1 SGHRS and CDR2 YFSETQ. CDR3 sequence reads: CASSPPLAGGTTDTQYF. The CDR3 nucleotides read TGCGCCAGCAGCCCTCCTTTAGCGGGGGGAACCACAGATACGCAGTATTTT.

The V gene is TRBV6-2 or TRBV6-3, the J gene TRBJ1-1; a weak D match, TRBD1 (6 bases). Germline-derived CDR1 and CDR2 are MNHEY and SVGEGT. V was pared by 2 bases and J by 0 bases, with 28 bases between. The CDR3 sequence is 21 residues long. The CDR3 bases are TGTGCCAGCAGTTACGGCCGGGGGCAGCTCCATTCCCGACCATTGAACACTGAAGCTTTCTTT. Translated, it gives CASSYGRGQLHSRPLNTEAFF.

The V call is TRBV20-1, the J call TRBJ2-5; 7 nucleotides align to TRBD1. The CDR3 spans 16 residues. Germline lookup yields CDR1 DFQATT and CDR2 SNEGSKA (reference sequence). J gave up 0 bases and V 2 bases, and 9 bases lay outside the gene matches. The CDR3 sequence: CSARPPNRGNQETQYF. DNA for the CDR3: TGCAGTGCTAGACCGCCTAACAGGGGCAACCAAGAGACCCAGTACTTC.

The chain is built from TRBV21-1 and TRBJ2-5. TRBV21-1 is tagged as a pseudogene. CDR3 length equals 13 residues. CDR3: CASRKEGRETQYF. CDR3 coding DNA: TGTGCCAGCAGAAAAGAAGGTAGAGAGACCCAGTACTTC.

This chain joins TRBV2 and TRBJ1-2; weak D call: TRBD1 (5 bases). CDR3 length: 13 amino acids. Trimming took off 4 bases at V and 5 bases at J, with 11 bases between the two ends. The germline CDR1 and CDR2 sequences are SNHLY and FYNNEI. The CDR3 spells CASSASGPYGYTF. Written as DNA, the CDR3 is TGTGCCAGCAGTGCGTCAGGGCCTTATGGCTACACCTTC. Full variable domain (rest looked up from reference TRBV2 and TRBJ1-2): EPEVTQTPSHQVTQMGQEVILRCVPISNHLYFYWYRQILGQKVEFLVSFYNNEISEKSEIFDDQFSVERPDGSNFTLKIRSTKLEDSAMYFCASSASGPYGYTFGSGTRLTVV.

The chain recombines TRBV12-3 or TRBV12-4 with TRBJ2-3; D possibly corresponds to TRBD2 (5 bases). V was pared by 8 bases and J by 0 bases, with 15 bases between. The CDR3 has 15 residues. The CDR3 bases are TGTGCCAGCCGGCCCGAGGGCGTAAGCACAGATACGCAGTATTTT. Translating gives CASRPEGVSTDTQYF.

Only a few counts were recorded for this clonotype. The chain carries TRBV5-5 and TRBJ2-5; maybe TRBD1 (5 bases). Trimming took off 1 base at V and 5 bases at J, with 21 bases between the two ends. Germline CDR1 reads SGHKS; CDR2 reads YYEKEE (reference sequence). The CDR3 is 17 amino acids. CDR3 sequence reads: CASSLYRQSILGETQYF. The CDR3 coding sequence is TGTGCCAGCAGCTTGTACAGACAGTCCATCCTCGGGGAGACCCAGTACTTC.

A few counts support this clonotype. The chain carries TRBV29-1 and TRBJ2-7, with 8 bases matching TRBD1. The V segment lost 6 bases and the J segment 3 bases; nucleotides outside the gene matches: 13. This CDR3 has 15 residues. Germline V lookup: CDR1 SQVTM, CDR2 ANQGSEA. CDR3 coding DNA: TGCAGCGTACTGGCCCCGGACAGGGAGAGCTACGAGCAGTACTTC. This translates into CSVLAPDRESYEQYF.

The rearrangement links TRBV7-9 to TRBJ1-1, with D hard to call. CDR1 and CDR2 (germline): SEHNR, FQNEAQ (reference sequence). The CDR3 contains 14 residues. V was cut by 5 bases and J by 5 bases, with 15 bases left in between. CDR3 nucleotide sequence: TGTGCCAGCAGCCACAGCCCGGCAGTAACTGAAGCTTTCTTT. Its translation: CASSHSPAVTEAFF.

The gene calls are TRBV5-1 and TRBJ2-3, with unresolved D. The CDR3 covers 14 residues. V was pared by 0 bases and J by 3 bases, with 8 bases between. Germline CDR1 is SGHRS and CDR2 is YFSETQ. CDR3 DNA: TGCGCCAGCAGCTTGGGCTCGGCAACAGATACGCAGTATTTT. The encoded protein is CASSLGSATDTQYF. Drawing the rest from reference TRBV5-1 and TRBJ2-3, the complete variable domain is KAGVTQTPRYLIKTRGQQVTLSCSPISGHRSVSWYQQTPGQGLQFLFEYFSETQRNKGNFPGRFSGRQFSNSRSEMNVSTLELGDSALYLCASSLGSATDTQYFGPGTRLTVL.

CDR3 nucleotide sequence: TGCGCCAGCAGCTTGCCCGGGGTCGGCCCGAACACTGAAGCTTTCTTT. This codes for CASSLPGVGPNTEAFF. The rearrangement joins TRBV5-1 to TRBJ1-1; no clear D gene. This CDR3 has 16 residues. V was clipped by 1 base and J by 1 base, with 14 bases between them. Per germline, CDR1 SGHRS and CDR2 YFSETQ.

The chain employs TRBV20-1 and TRBJ2-5; D is uncertain. This CDR3 is 15 amino acids long. The germline V gene has CDR1 DFQATT and CDR2 SNEGSKA (reference sequence). The V and J ends lost 0 bases and 5 bases respectively, with 16 bases between them. The CDR3 bases are TGCAGTGCTAGAGATTATACGGATGTGGGGGAGACCCAGTACTTC. Translation: CSARDYTDVGETQYF.

This clonotype was detected ten times or more. The V and J genes are TRBV5-1 and TRBJ2-2; D is unresolved. CDR1 and CDR2 from the germline V gene are SGHRS and YFSETQ. Trimming removed 5 bases from V and 0 bases from J, with 8 bases in between. CDR3 length equals 14 residues. The CDR3 is CASSPRSNTGELFF. The CDR3 coding sequence is TGCGCCAGCAGTCCCCGGTCGAACACCGGGGAGCTGTTTTTT.

This clonotype was detected many times. The junction departs from the called germline gene at one end, perhaps through a read error. The gene calls are TRBV5-1 and TRBJ2-2; D perhaps matches TRBD2 (5 bases). Germline CDR1 and CDR2: SGHRS and YFSETQ. CDR3 length: 14 amino acids. This chain's CDR3 is CASSLARGTGELFF. The DNA for the CDR3 is TGTGCCAGCAGCTTAGCCCGGGGCACCGGGGAGCTGTTTTTT.

The V call is TRBV24-1, the J call TRBJ2-5; weak D call: TRBD2 (6 bases). V lost 2 bases, J lost 6 bases, and 12 bases lay in between. Germline CDR1 KGHDR, CDR2 SFDVKD. This CDR3 spans 14 amino acids. CDR3: CATSDWEAQQTQYF. CDR3 nucleotides: TGTGCCACCAGTGATTGGGAGGCACAGCAGACCCAGTACTTC.